This T cell receptor beta chain stems from a study of blood T cell repertoires in COVID-19. Study-level background: The study drew acute and convalescent COVID-19 samples from the United States, Italy and Spain. The analysed material was cDNA or gDNA that came from T cells, B-cell-depleted T cells, or PBMCs.

Original analysis: Reference gene primer amplification in the assay estimated nucleated cell counts. Clones were sequenced by immunoSEQ multiplex PCR, and TCRdb holds only the in-frame ones, with some missing. V and J calls and clone size come straight from that table; D and trimming were deduced from the DNA. The sample has tens of thousands of clones; roughly four fifths are singletons. This clone was recorded only once. From germline, CDR1 is ENHRY and CDR2 SYGVKD. The CDR3 is 15 amino acids. J gave up 8 bases and V 4 bases, and 11 bases lay outside the gene matches. The V and J genes are TRBV10-3 and TRBJ2-1, with 7 bases identical to TRBD2. The clonotype was recovered from an elderly woman with acute or convalescent COVID-19. The source material was peripheral blood. The CDR3 is CAISARGEVKDEQFF. In DNA, the CDR3 is TGTGCCATCAGTGCCCGGGGGGAGGTTAAGGATGAGCAGTTCTTC.